These 31 T cell receptor beta chains share one sample of origin, sequenced in a study of read filtering for tumor transcriptome and immune sequencing. Molecular barcoded adaptors covering alpha/delta and beta/gamma chains were used on roughly 400 ng RNA. TCRdb re-called the reads with MiXCR, one entry per CDR3 protein. Among 40,000 to 50,000 distinct CDR3 sequences, around 15% were seen once, and the ten largest hold 30%. The sample consisted of a population of CD138-negative cells sorted from bone marrow. The receptors here all came from a donor aged 40 or over with multiple myeloma.

In regard to this clonotype: The conserved phenylalanine or tryptophan normally closing the CDR3 is absent here, so this likely arose from a read error. The rearrangement uses TRBV20-1 and TRBJ1-1; D is ambiguous. V was shortened by 5 bases and J by 2 bases, with 15 bases between the two germline ends. Germline CDR1 and CDR2: DFQATT and SNEGSKA (reference sequence). The CDR3 sequence is 14 residues long. The CDR3 DNA follows: TGCAGTGCTTTACTTAGGAGCGGAAACACTGAAGCTTTCCTT. Its protein is CSALLRSGNTEAFL.

Notes on this clonotype: A much larger clone is a single base away; this may be a read error. As the CDR3 is not closed by the conserved phenylalanine or tryptophan, this likely results from a read error. The rearrangement links TRBV20-1 to TRBJ1-5; D not resolved. V was cut by 0 bases and J by 8 bases, with 11 bases left in between. The CDR3 spans 13 residues. Germline CDR1 and CDR2: DFQATT and SNEGSKA (reference sequence). Written as DNA, the CDR3 is TGCAGTGCTAGAGATCCCCTTGATAAGCCCCAGCATTCT. The encoded protein is CSARDPLDKPQHS.

The rearrangement uses TRBV5-1 and TRBJ2-1; TRBD1 matches 9 bases. J gave up 0 bases and V 5 bases, and 3 bases lay outside the gene matches. Germline assignment: CDR1 SGHRS and CDR2 YFSETQ. The CDR3 totals 15 residues. CDR3 sequence reads: CASSQTGGSYNEQFF. The CDR3 DNA follows: TGCGCCAGCAGTCAGACAGGGGGCTCCTACAATGAGCAGTTCTTC.

This clonotype was seen a handful of times. A much larger clone is a single base away; this may be a read error. The V gene is TRBV6-2 or TRBV6-3, the J gene TRBJ2-3; weak D call: TRBD2 (6 bases). Trimming stripped 6 bases from V and 5 bases from J, with 18 bases between. Germline V lookup: CDR1 MNHEY, CDR2 SVGEGT. This CDR3 has 15 amino acids. The CDR3 DNA sequence: TGTGCCAGCAGCCACGGGGTAGCGGTAAAAGATACGCAGTATTTT. This codes for CASSHGVAVKDTQYF.

This clonotype was observed many times. V is TRBV6-1 and J is TRBJ1-5, with 12 bases identical to TRBD1. V shed 6 bases and J 6 bases; nucleotides not matched to a gene: 6. Germline V gives CDR1 MNHNS, CDR2 SASEGT. The CDR3 is made up of 15 amino acids. The CDR3 sequence: CASRTGQGALQPQHF. CDR3 sequence (DNA): TGTGCCAGCAGGACGGGACAGGGGGCGCTTCAGCCCCAGCATTTT.

A word on this clonotype: This may arise from a read error, as a much more abundant clone is one base away. The chain has TRBV20-1 and TRBJ1-1, with 7 bases fitting TRBD1. Germline assignment: CDR1 DFQATT and CDR2 SNEGSKA (reference sequence). CDR3 length: 14 amino acids. The CDR3 here is CSARVSTGNTDAFF. The CDR3, as DNA: TGCAGTGCTAGAGTCTCGACAGGGAACACTGACGCTTTCTTT.

Many counts were recorded for this clonotype. V and J are TRBV10-3 and TRBJ2-7; D is unresolved. Deletions cut 2 bases from V and 5 bases from J, with 7 bases between. The CDR3 contains 12 residues. CDR1 and CDR2 (germline): ENHRY, SYGVKD. The CDR3 spells CAISENSHEQYF. The CDR3 coding sequence is TGTGCCATCAGTGAGAATAGCCACGAGCAGTACTTC.

This clonotype showed up many times. The rearrangement links TRBV2 to TRBJ2-1; D gene unclear. V was clipped by 7 bases and J by 5 bases, with 12 bases between them. The CDR3 loop spans 13 amino acids. The germline gives CDR1 SNHLY, CDR2 FYNNEI. The DNA for the CDR3 is TGTGCCAGCAATAAAGAGTGGCACAATGAGCAGTTCTTC. Encoded protein: CASNKEWHNEQFF.

Details on this clonotype: Mismatch with germline at one junction end may stem from a read error. This sequence joins TRBV19 and TRBJ2-1; 13 bases line up with TRBD2. Germline V CDR1 and CDR2: LNHDA, SQIVND (reference sequence). This CDR3 has 16 residues. In nucleotides, the CDR3 is TGTGCCGGTAGTTTAGAGGGACTAGCGGGAAGGGATGAGCAGTTCTTC. Protein product: CAGSLEGLAGRDEQFF.

This clonotype was counted at least ten times. The V call is TRBV3-1, the J call TRBJ2-5; 9 bases map to TRBD2. Trimming cost V 1 base and J 1 base; bases outside gene matches: 13. Germline-derived CDR1 and CDR2 are LGHDT and YNNKEL (reference sequence). The CDR3 is made up of 19 amino acids. The CDR3 loop is CASSQGGRAPISFQETQYF. CDR3 DNA: TGTGCCAGCAGCCAAGGCGGGAGGGCCCCCATCTCATTCCAAGAGACCCAGTACTTC.

Many counts were recorded for this clonotype. This sequence joins TRBV19 and TRBJ2-1, with D possibly matching TRBD1 (6 bases). Germline V lookup: CDR1 LNHDA, CDR2 SQIVND (reference sequence). This CDR3 spans 15 amino acids. V gave up 5 bases and J gave up 5 bases, with 16 bases separating them. The CDR3 nucleotides read TGTGCCAGTAGTCTACCAGGGGTAGGCCACAATGAGCAGTTCTTC. It yields the protein CASSLPGVGHNEQFF. The whole variable domain, remainder taken from reference TRBV19 and TRBJ2-1, is DGGITQSPKYLFRKEGQNVTLSCEQNLNHDAMYWYRQDPGQGLRLIYYSQIVNDFQKGDIAEGYSVSREKKESFPLTVTSAQKNPTAFYLCASSLPGVGHNEQFFGPGTRLTVL.

This clonotype was seen repeatedly, ten times or more. The rearrangement uses TRBV7-2 and TRBJ1-1, with D possibly TRBD1 on 6 matching bases. V lost 6 bases, J lost 0 bases, and 17 bases lay in between. Per the germline V gene, CDR1 is SGHTA and CDR2 is FQGNSA. The CDR3 extends over 16 amino acids. CDR3 loop: CASSYPFGQLNTEAFF. The CDR3 DNA reads TGTGCCAGCAGTTACCCCTTTGGACAGCTGAACACTGAAGCTTTCTTT. The whole variable domain, filled in from reference TRBV7-2 and TRBJ1-1, reads GAGVSQSPSNKVTEKGKDVELRCDPISGHTALYWYRQSLGQGLEFLIYFQGNSAPDKSGLPSDRFSAERTGGSVSTLTIQRTQQEDSAVYLCASSYPFGQLNTEAFFGQGTRLTVV.

This clonotype was observed many times. The V gene is TRBV20-1, the J gene TRBJ2-7, with 7 bases that match TRBD2. CDR3 length: 15 amino acids. Trimming took 3 bases from V and 0 from J; bases not matched to a gene: 8. CDR1 is DFQATT, CDR2 SNEGSKA, per germline (reference sequence). The DNA of the CDR3 is TGCAGTGCTAGTCTGGAGCGGGGAAGCTCCTACGAGCAGTACTTC. It encodes CSASLERGSSYEQYF.

This clonotype came up many times. This rearrangement joins TRBV7-2 to TRBJ2-5; D is undetermined. With 4 bases removed from V and 2 bases from J, the gap between germline ends came to 8 bases. The length of the CDR3 is 13 residues. Looked up from germline, CDR1 is SGHTA and CDR2 is FQGNSA. The CDR3 DNA follows: TGTGCCAGCAGCTCCGACATACAAGAGACCCAGTACTTC. Encoded protein: CASSSDIQETQYF.

In regard to this clonotype: A much larger clone is a single base away; this may be a read error. The genes are TRBV20-1 and TRBJ2-7; 10 nucleotides match TRBD2. Germline CDR1 is DFQATT and CDR2 is SNEGSKA (reference sequence). With V trimmed by 0 bases and J by 9 bases, 11 bases remained unmatched. The CDR3 loop spans 15 amino acids. For the CDR3, the DNA is TGCAGTGCTAGAGATTTCCTAGCGGGAGCCATCGGGCAGTACTTC. Protein sequence: CSARDFLAGAIGQYF.

Ten or more counts support this clonotype. V usage is TRBV19 and J usage is TRBJ1-1, with D hard to call. Germline CDR1 LNHDA, CDR2 SQIVND (reference sequence). Trimming took off 5 bases at V and 5 bases at J, with 18 bases between the two ends. The CDR3 has 15 residues. The CDR3 region has the DNA TGTGCCAGTAGTTCAACCTTGAACCGGGGTACTGAAGCTTTCTTT. As protein: CASSSTLNRGTEAFF.

A note on this clonotype: This may be a read error: a much more frequent sequence differs by one nucleotide. The chain is built from TRBV7-2 and TRBJ2-5; perhaps TRBD1 as D (6 bases). CDR3 length equals 16 residues. Germline V lookup: CDR1 SGHTA, CDR2 FQGNSA. CDR3 bases: TGTGCCAGCAGCTTATTTATTGGACAGAGGGAGCAGACCCGGTACTTC. This encodes CASSLFIGQREQTRYF.

There are many counts of this clonotype. The CDR3 region is CAWSAQAYGYTF. DNA of the CDR3: TGTGCCTGGAGTGCGCAGGCCTATGGCTACACCTTC. The V gene is TRBV30, the J gene TRBJ1-2, with D uncertain. The ends were cut back, 1 base at V and 4 bases at J, with 7 bases in the middle. This CDR3 is built from 12 residues. Germline V gene lookup returns CDR1 GTSNPN and CDR2 SVGIG (reference sequence).

This clonotype was detected ten times or more. This chain connects TRBV12-3 or TRBV12-4 to TRBJ2-5, with TRBD2 matching 10 bases. J gave up 5 bases and V 6 bases, and 3 bases lay outside the gene matches. CDR3 length: 13 amino acids. CDR3 sequence reads: CASRSSGSETQYF. CDR3 nucleotide sequence: TGTGCCAGCAGATCTAGCGGGAGTGAGACCCAGTACTTC.

The rearrangement joins TRBV12-3 or TRBV12-4 to TRBJ2-3; no clear D. V lost 6 bases, J lost 5 bases, and 9 bases lay in between. CDR3 size: 12 residues. The CDR3 DNA is TGTGCCAGCAGCCTAGGGCGAGATACGCAGTATTTT. As protein: CASSLGRDTQYF.

This clonotype was detected ten times or more. The chain recombines TRBV7-9 with TRBJ2-7; D could derive from TRBD1 or TRBD2 (5 bases each). Deletions cut 1 base from V and 0 bases from J, with 10 bases between. The CDR3 is 15 amino acids. The V gene's germline CDR1 is SEHNR and CDR2 FQNEAQ (reference sequence). CDR3 in amino acids: CASSLGGSSSYEQYF. In DNA, the CDR3 is TGTGCCAGCAGCTTAGGGGGGTCCAGCTCCTACGAGCAGTACTTC.

The chain is built from TRBV7-9 and TRBJ2-5; D gene ambiguous. CDR1 and CDR2 (germline): SEHNR, FQNEAQ (reference sequence). The CDR3 has 14 residues. V lost 0 bases and J lost 5, with 10 bases in between. This CDR3 reads CASSLASDRETQYF. In DNA form, the CDR3 reads TGTGCCAGCAGCTTAGCGTCCGACCGCGAGACCCAGTACTTC. The whole variable domain, remainder taken from reference TRBV7-9 and TRBJ2-5, is DTGVSQNPRHKITKRGQNVTFRCDPISEHNRLYWYRQTLGQGPEFLTYFQNEAQLEKSRLLSDRFSAERPKGSFSTLEIQRTEQGDSAMYLCASSLASDRETQYFGPGTRLLVL.

The table lists this clonotype with a few counts. A clone one base away is much larger, so this may be a read error. The chain combines TRBV20-1 with TRBJ1-1, with 8 bases lining up with TRBD1. Germline CDR1 and CDR2: DFQATT and SNEGSKA (reference sequence). The CDR3 has 11 residues. The CDR3 protein is CRALDRAKAFF. DNA of the CDR3: TGCCGTGCCTTGGACAGGGCGAAAGCTTTCTTT.

This clonotype showed up many times. The rearrangement joins TRBV5-1 to TRBJ2-7, with D maybe TRBD1 (5 bases). Germline CDR1 SGHRS, CDR2 YFSETQ. The CDR3 runs 13 residues. The germline V and J ends were trimmed by 0 bases and 3 bases, with 7 bases remaining between them. CDR3 in amino acids: CASSLGGGYEQYF. In nucleotides, the CDR3 is TGCGCCAGCAGCTTGGGGGGCGGCTACGAGCAGTACTTC.

This clonotype has ten or more counts. The rearrangement uses TRBV30 and TRBJ2-1, with TRBD2 matching over 11 bases. Per germline, CDR1 GTSNPN and CDR2 SVGIG (reference sequence). The V and J ends lost 0 bases and 7 bases, in that order; junction bases with no gene match: 8. The CDR3 has 16 amino acids. CDR3: CAWSVTSGSVFNEQFF. CDR3 DNA sequence: TGTGCCTGGAGTGTAACTAGCGGGAGCGTTTTTAATGAGCAGTTCTTC.

For this clonotype: With only one base between it and a far larger clone, this is likely a read error. This chain links TRBV6-1 with TRBJ2-1, with D uncertain. The germline V gene encodes CDR1 MNHNS and CDR2 SASEGT. The CDR3 length is 11 residues. In DNA, the CDR3 is TGTGCCTGCAGTTACCTTAATGAGCAGTTCTTC. Translated: CACSYLNEQFF.

There are many counts of this clonotype. The junction departs from germline at one end; a sequencing error may be responsible. The gene calls are TRBV7-7 and TRBJ2-5; possibly TRBD1 or TRBD2 for D (5 bases each). The germline V gene encodes CDR1 SSHAT and CDR2 FNYEAQ (reference sequence). The CDR3 spans 14 residues. As DNA, the CDR3 is TGTGCTAGCAGCCAGGGAGCGGTCGGAGAGACCCAGTACTTC. This encodes CASSQGAVGETQYF.

This clonotype was observed many times. J is TRBJ1-1 and V is TRBV5-6, with 7 bases fitting TRBD1. Trimming at V came to 0 bases and at J to 3 bases, leaving 5 bases not matched to a gene. From germline, CDR1 is SGHDT and CDR2 YYEEEE. The CDR3 totals 15 residues. CDR3 coding DNA: TGTGCCAGCAGCTTGGAGGGGGCTAGGGACACTGAAGCTTTCTTT. This gives the protein CASSLEGARDTEAFF.

Ten or more counts support this clonotype. This chain connects TRBV20-1 to TRBJ1-5, with D unclear. The CDR3 sequence is 13 residues long. Per the germline V gene, CDR1 is DFQATT and CDR2 is SNEGSKA (reference sequence). With 4 bases removed from V and 4 bases from J, the gap between germline ends came to 11 bases. CDR3 amino acids: CSAKTELNQPQHF. The CDR3 DNA reads as TGCAGTGCTAAGACCGAATTAAATCAGCCCCAGCATTTT.

This clonotype has ten or more counts. Because the CDR3 is missing its conserved closing phenylalanine or tryptophan, this is likely a read error. The CDR3 protein is CSAIRLVDEQFS. DNA for the CDR3: TGCAGTGCTATTCGTTTAGTCGATGAGCAGTTCTCC. This chain joins TRBV20-1 and TRBJ2-1; no reliable D call. From germline, CDR1 is DFQATT and CDR2 SNEGSKA (reference sequence). V was shortened by 4 bases and J by 8 bases, with 12 bases between the two germline ends. CDR3 size: 12 residues.

This clonotype was detected ten times or more. V is TRBV5-1 and J is TRBJ2-5; TRBD1 matches at 7 bases. The J segment lost 2 bases and the V segment lost 0 bases, leaving 7 bases of the junction unmatched. The CDR3 totals 16 residues. CDR1 and CDR2 (germline): SGHRS, YFSETQ. In DNA form, the CDR3 reads TGCGCCAGCAGCTTGGCCCCGGGACAGCCTCAAGAGACCCAGTACTTC. Translating it yields CASSLAPGQPQETQYF.